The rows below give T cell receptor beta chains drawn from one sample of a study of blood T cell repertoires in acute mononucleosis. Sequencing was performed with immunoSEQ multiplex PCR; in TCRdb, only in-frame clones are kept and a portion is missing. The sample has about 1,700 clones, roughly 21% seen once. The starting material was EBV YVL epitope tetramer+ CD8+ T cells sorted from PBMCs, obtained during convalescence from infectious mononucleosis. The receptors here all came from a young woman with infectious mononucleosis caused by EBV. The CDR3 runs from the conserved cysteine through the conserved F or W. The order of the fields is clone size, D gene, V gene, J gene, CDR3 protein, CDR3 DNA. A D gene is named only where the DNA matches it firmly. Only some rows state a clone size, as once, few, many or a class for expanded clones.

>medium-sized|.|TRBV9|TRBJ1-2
CASSPDDRAYGYTF
TGTGCCAGCAGCCCAGACGATAGGGCCTATGGCTACACCTTC
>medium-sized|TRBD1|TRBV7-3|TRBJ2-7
CASSPDPTGADEQYF
TGTGCCAGCAGCCCCGACCCGACAGGGGCGGACGAGCAGTACTTC
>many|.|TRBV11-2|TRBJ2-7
CASSSFRDSSNEQYF
TGTGCCAGCAGCTCATTCCGGGACTCCTCGAACGAGCAGTACTTC
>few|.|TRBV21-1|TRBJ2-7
CASSLDWRIRSYEQYF
TGTGCCAGCAGCTTAGATTGGAGGATTCGCTCCTACGAGCAGTACTTC
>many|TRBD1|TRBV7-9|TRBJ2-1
CASSLPGQGAGEQFF
TGTGCCAGCAGTTTACCGGGACAGGGGGCGGGAGAGCAGTTCTTC
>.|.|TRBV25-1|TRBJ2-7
CAIRGGRTTYEQYF
TGTGCCATCAGGGGGGGACGGACGACCTACGAGCAGTACTTC
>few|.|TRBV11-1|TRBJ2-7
CASSLASKEYF
TGTGCCAGCAGCTTAGCCTCTAAGGAGTACTTC
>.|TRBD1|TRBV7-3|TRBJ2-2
CASSSPRGTGGRDTGELFF
TGTGCCAGCAGCTCCCCTAGGGGAACAGGGGGCAGAGACACCGGGGAGCTGTTTTTT
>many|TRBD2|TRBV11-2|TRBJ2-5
CASSYSTSGYQETQYF
TGTGCCAGCAGTTACTCTACTAGCGGTTACCAAGAGACCCAGTACTTC
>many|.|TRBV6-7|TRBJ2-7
CASSYDEGYEQYF
TGTGCCAGCAGTTACGACGAGGGCTACGAGCAGTACTTC
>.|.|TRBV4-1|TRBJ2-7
CASLSLAGEQYF
TGTGCCAGCCTTTCCTTGGCCGGCGAGCAGTACTTC
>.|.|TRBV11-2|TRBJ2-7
CASSWTASYEQYF
TGTGCCAGCAGTTGGACAGCCTCCTACGAGCAGTACTTC
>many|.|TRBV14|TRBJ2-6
CASSQGAGANVLTF
TGTGCCAGCAGCCAAGGGGCTGGGGCCAACGTCCTGACTTTC
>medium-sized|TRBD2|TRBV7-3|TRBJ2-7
CASSLGATSRSYEQYF
TGTGCCAGCAGCTTAGGCGCGACTAGCAGGTCCTACGAGCAGTACTTC
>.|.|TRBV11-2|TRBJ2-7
CASLASKEYF
TGTGCCAGCTTAGCCTCTAAGGAGTACTTC
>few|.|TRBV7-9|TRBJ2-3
CASSPRDTYPTDTQYF
TGTGCCAGCAGCCCCAGGGACACATATCCCACAGATACGCAGTATTTT
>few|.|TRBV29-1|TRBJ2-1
CSVGLALYYEQFF
TGCAGCGTTGGGCTGGCCCTTTACTATGAGCAGTTCTTC
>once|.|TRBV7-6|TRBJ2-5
CASSLQGLHQETQYF
TGTGCCAGCAGCTTACAAGGACTACACCAAGAGACCCAGTACTTC
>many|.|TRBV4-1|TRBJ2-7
CASSLDWRIRSYEQYF
TGTGCCAGCAGCTTAGATTGGAGGATTCGCTCCTACGAGCAGTACTTC
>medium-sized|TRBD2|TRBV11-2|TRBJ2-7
CASSLGATSRSYEQYF
TGTGCCAGCAGCTTAGGCGCGACTAGCAGGTCCTACGAGCAGTACTTC
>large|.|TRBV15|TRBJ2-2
CATSMFDGTGELFF
TGTGCCACCAGCATGTTTGACGGGACCGGGGAGCTGTTTTTT
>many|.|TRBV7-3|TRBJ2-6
CASSQGAGANVLTF
TGTGCCAGCAGCCAAGGGGCTGGGGCCAACGTCCTGACTTTC
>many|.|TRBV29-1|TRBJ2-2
CSVGLVNTGELFFF
.
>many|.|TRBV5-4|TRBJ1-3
CASSLILLSGNTIYF
TGTGCCAGCAGCCTGATCCTGCTCTCTGGAAACACCATATATTTT
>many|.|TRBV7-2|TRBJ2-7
CASSRGYQTYEQYF
TGTGCCAGCAGCAGGGGTTACCAAACCTACGAGCAGTACTTC
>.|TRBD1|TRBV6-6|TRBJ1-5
CASSLPGGAWQPQHF
TGTGCCAGCAGTTTGCCAGGGGGGGCATGGCAGCCCCAGCATTTT
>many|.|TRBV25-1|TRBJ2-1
CATSDWNEQFF
TGTGCCACCAGTGATTGGAATGAGCAGTTCTTC
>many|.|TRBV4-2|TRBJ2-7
CASSSRGGGGTYEQYF
TGTGCCAGCAGCTCTCGGGGAGGGGGCGGGACCTACGAGCAGTACTTC
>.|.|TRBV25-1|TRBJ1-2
CASSELDYYGYTF
TGTGCCAGCAGTGAATTGGATTACTATGGCTACACCTTC
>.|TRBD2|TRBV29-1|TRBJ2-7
CSVGLAGPPYEQYF
TGCAGCGTTGGACTAGCGGGACCGCCCTACGAGCAGTACTTC
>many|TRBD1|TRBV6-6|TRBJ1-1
CASSSAGGTEAFF
TGTGCCAGCAGTTCCGCAGGGGGCACTGAAGCTTTCTTT
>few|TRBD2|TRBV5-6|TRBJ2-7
CASSLASGGAVHEQYF
TGTGCCAGCAGCTTGGCTAGCGGGGGGGCCGTCCACGAGCAGTACTTC
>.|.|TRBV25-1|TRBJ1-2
CASSPDDRAYGYTF
TGTGCCAGCAGCCCAGACGATAGGGCCTATGGCTACACCTTC
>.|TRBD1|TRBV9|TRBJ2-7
CASSPDRGLYEQYF
TGTGCCAGCAGCCCAGACAGGGGGCTGTACGAGCAGTACTTC
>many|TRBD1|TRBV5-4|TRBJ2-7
CASSPDRGLYEQYF
TGTGCCAGCAGCCCAGACAGGGGGCTGTACGAGCAGTACTTC
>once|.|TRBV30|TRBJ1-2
CAWAPGGNYGYTF
TGTGCCTGGGCCCCGGGAGGGAACTATGGCTACACCTTC
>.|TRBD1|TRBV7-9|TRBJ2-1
CASRNRDRVEKQFF
TGTGCCAGCAGAAACCGGGACAGGGTAGAAAAGCAGTTCTTC
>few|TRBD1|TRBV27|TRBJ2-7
CASSPDRGLYEQYF
TGTGCCAGCAGCCCAGACAGGGGGCTGTACGAGCAGTACTTC
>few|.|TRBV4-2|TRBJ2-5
CASSLIAAHSQETQYF
TGTGCCAGCAGCTTAATTGCGGCCCACTCCCAAGAGACCCAGTACTTC
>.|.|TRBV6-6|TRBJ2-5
CASSYSSGYQETQYF
TGTGCCAGCAGTTACTCTAGCGGTTACCAAGAGACCCAGTACTTC
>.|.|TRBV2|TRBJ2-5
CASSSTYPGSVGETQYF
TGTGCCAGCAGTAGTACTTACCCCGGGAGTGTTGGAGAGACCCAGTACTTC
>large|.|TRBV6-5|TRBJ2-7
CASSYDEGYEQYF
TGTGCCAGCAGTTACGACGAGGGCTACGAGCAGTACTTC
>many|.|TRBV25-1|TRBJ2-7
CASLSLAGEQYF
TGTGCCAGCCTTTCCTTGGCCGGCGAGCAGTACTTC
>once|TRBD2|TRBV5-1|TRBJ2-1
CASSPGLAGGLWLFNEQFF
TGCGCCAGCAGCCCTGGACTAGCGGGGGGGCTCTGGCTCTTCAATGAGCAGTTCTTC
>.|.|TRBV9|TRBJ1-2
CASSVEDLRYGYTF
TGTGCCAGCAGCGTAGAGGATCTCCGCTATGGCTACACCTTC
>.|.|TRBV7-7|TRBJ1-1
CASSSWIPTEAFF
TGTGCCAGCAGCTCCTGGATCCCGACTGAAGCTTTCTTT
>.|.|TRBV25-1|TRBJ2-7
CASSLDWRIRSYEQYF
TGTGCCAGCAGCTTAGATTGGAGGATTCGCTCCTACGAGCAGTACTTC
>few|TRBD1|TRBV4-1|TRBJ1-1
CASSSAGGTEAFF
TGTGCCAGCAGTTCCGCAGGGGGCACTGAAGCTTTCTTT
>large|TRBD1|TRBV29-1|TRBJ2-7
CSVGTGDHGEQYF
TGCAGCGTGGGGACAGGGGACCACGGCGAGCAGTACTTC
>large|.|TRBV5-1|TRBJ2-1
CASSLVHNEQFF
TGCGCCAGCAGCTTGGTTCACAATGAGCAGTTCTTC
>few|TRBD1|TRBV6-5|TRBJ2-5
CASRQLTGSGETQYF
TGTGCCAGCAGGCAGTTGACAGGGAGTGGAGAGACCCAGTACTTC
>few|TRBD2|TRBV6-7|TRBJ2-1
CASSQLAGGLNEQFF
TGTGCCAGCAGCCAACTAGCGGGAGGTCTTAATGAGCAGTTCTTC